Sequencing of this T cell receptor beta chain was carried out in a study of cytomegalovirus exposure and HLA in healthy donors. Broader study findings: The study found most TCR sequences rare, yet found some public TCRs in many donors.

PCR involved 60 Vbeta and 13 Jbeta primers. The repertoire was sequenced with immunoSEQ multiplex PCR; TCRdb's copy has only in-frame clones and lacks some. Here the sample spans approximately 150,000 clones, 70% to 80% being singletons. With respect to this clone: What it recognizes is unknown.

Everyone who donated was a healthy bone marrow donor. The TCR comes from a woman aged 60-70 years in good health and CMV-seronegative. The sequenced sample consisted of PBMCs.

The CDR3 reads CASSLDLTGGNQYF. For the CDR3, the DNA is TGTGCCAGCAGCTTAGACCTGACAGGGGGTAACCAGTACTTC. The rearrangement links TRBV11-2 to TRBJ2-5, with 9 bases aligning to TRBD1. Unmatched junction bases numbered 6, after V lost 0 bases and J lost 10 bases. Germline lookup yields CDR1 SGHAT and CDR2 FQNNGV. This CDR3 is 14 amino acids long.